These 22 T cell receptor beta chains were all obtained from the same sample, sequenced in a study of blood T cell repertoires in COVID-19. Using immunoSEQ multiplex PCR, the repertoire was profiled, and TCRdb retains in-frame clones only, with some absent. Of around 80,000 clones listed, approximately 80% are singletons. Sequenced: peripheral blood. The receptors were sampled from a woman between 65 and 79 years old with acute or convalescent COVID-19.

The rearrangement joins TRBV9 to TRBJ2-1; TRBD2 matches 12 bases. The CDR3 covers 14 residues. Germline CDR1 and CDR2: SGDLS and YYNGEE. The junction had 4 bases not matched to a gene; V was cut back by 6 bases and J by 6 bases. CDR3 residues: CASTTSGGINEQFF. CDR3 sequence (DNA): TGTGCCAGCACGACTAGCGGGGGAATCAATGAGCAGTTCTTC.

The chain joins TRBV4-3 to TRBJ1-1; unclear D gene. The germline V gene has CDR1 LGHNA and CDR2 YSLEER. CDR3 size: 14 residues. Trimming took off 1 base at V and 6 bases at J, with 12 bases between the two ends. The CDR3: CASSQAHRSAEAFF. The CDR3 DNA follows: TGCGCCAGCAGCCAAGCTCATAGGAGCGCTGAAGCTTTCTTT.

This clone was seen a few times. The chain carries TRBV11-2 and TRBJ1-2, with 10 positions matching TRBD1. The CDR3 consists of 17 residues. Trimming took 5 bases from V and 0 from J; bases not matched to a gene: 9. Germline V lookup: CDR1 SGHAT, CDR2 FQNNGV. The CDR3 sequence is CASSRRDRGHPNYGYTF. DNA for the CDR3: TGTGCCAGCAGCCGCCGGGACAGGGGACACCCTAACTATGGCTACACCTTC. The full variable domain, with the rest looked up from reference TRBV11-2 and TRBJ1-2, is EAGVAQSPRYKIIEKRQSVAFWCNPISGHATLYWYQQILGQGPKLLIQFQNNGVVDDSQLPKDRFSAERLKGVDSTLKIQPAKLEDSAVYLCASSRRDRGHPNYGYTFGSGTRLTVV.

This sequence joins TRBV7-9 and TRBJ2-5, with 14 bases aligning to TRBD2. This CDR3 has 17 amino acids. The V and J ends lost 5 bases and 9 bases, in that order; junction bases with no gene match: 14. The germline CDR1 and CDR2 sequences are SEHNR and FQNEAQ (reference sequence). Written as DNA, the CDR3 is TGTGCCAGCAGCGAAGGACTAGCGGGGGGTATGAGGGTACCCCAGTACTTC. The encoded protein is CASSEGLAGGMRVPQYF.

The chain links TRBV27 to TRBJ2-7; D call uncertain. Trimming took 5 bases from V and 6 from J, leaving 14 bases between them. This CDR3 is built from 13 residues. Germline V lookup: CDR1 MNHEY, CDR2 SMNVEV (reference sequence). The CDR3, as DNA: TGTGCCAGCAGTCCCTCCTCGACATCCGAGCAGTACTTC. Protein: CASSPSSTSEQYF.

The chain couples TRBV2 to TRBJ1-2; D ambiguous. Germline assignment: CDR1 SNHLY and CDR2 FYNNEI. The ends were cut back, 0 bases at V and 8 bases at J, with 10 bases in the middle. The CDR3 spans 13 residues. CDR3: CASSEAEGWGYTF. CDR3 bases: TGTGCCAGCAGTGAAGCTGAGGGTTGGGGCTACACCTTC.

The chain carries TRBV18 and TRBJ1-5; D is unclear. This CDR3 comprises 14 residues. V was shortened by 4 bases and J by 6 bases, with 13 bases between the two germline ends. Germline V gene lookup returns CDR1 KGHSH and CDR2 LQKENI. The CDR3 sequence is CASSLTGRFQPQHF. CDR3 sequence (DNA): TGTGCCAGCTCACTAACCGGGAGGTTTCAGCCCCAGCATTTT. Full variable domain (rest looked up from reference TRBV18 and TRBJ1-5): NAGVMQNPRHLVRRRGQEARLRCSPMKGHSHVYWYRQLPEEGLKFMVYLQKENIIDESGMPKERFSAEFPKEGPSILRIQQVVRGDSAAYFCASSLTGRFQPQHFGDGTRLSIL.

The V call is TRBV24-1, the J call TRBJ2-7, with D uncertain. Trimming removed 3 bases from V and 1 base from J, with 6 bases in between. The CDR3 is 13 amino acids. In germline, CDR1 is KGHDR, CDR2 SFDVKD. Here the CDR3 reads CATSDGPSYEQYF. The CDR3 coding sequence is TGTGCCACCAGTGATGGGCCTTCCTACGAGCAGTACTTC.

The chain joins TRBV11-3 to TRBJ2-1, with 8 bases lining up with TRBD2. V shed 3 bases and J 3 bases; nucleotides not matched to a gene: 7. From germline, CDR1 is SGHNT and CDR2 YENEEA. This CDR3 is 16 amino acids long. In DNA, the CDR3 is TGTGCCAGCAGCTTTCGGGGGGGTAATAACTACAATGAGCAGTTCTTC. It specifies CASSFRGGNNYNEQFF.

This clone occurred once. The chain recombines TRBV7-8 with TRBJ1-3; 8 bases map to TRBD1. The germline V gene encodes CDR1 SGHVS and CDR2 FQNEAQ. The V segment lost 5 bases and the J segment 4 bases; nucleotides outside the gene matches: 22. The CDR3 totals 20 residues. CDR3 nucleotides: TGTGCCAGCAGCCCGCTAAGGGGACAGGCGGCGAAGATTAGGGGAAACACCATATATTTT. This sequence encodes CASSPLRGQAAKIRGNTIYF.

V gene TRBV6-5 combines with J gene TRBJ2-1, with D possibly TRBD1 on 7 matching bases. Trimming removed 3 bases from V and 8 bases from J, with 17 bases in between. This CDR3 is 15 amino acids long. The germline CDR1 and CDR2 sequences are MNHEY and SVGAGI. The CDR3 here is CASSYGAGGSDEQFF. The CDR3 region has the DNA TGTGCCAGCAGTTATGGCGCAGGGGGGAGCGATGAGCAGTTCTTC.

J is TRBJ1-1 and V is TRBV5-1; D perhaps matches TRBD1 (5 bases). V was clipped by 4 bases and J by 0 bases, with 16 bases between them. The germline CDR1 and CDR2 sequences are SGHRS and YFSETQ. The CDR3 totals 16 residues. The CDR3 sequence: CASSTWGPGMNTEAFF. The CDR3 region has the DNA TGCGCCAGCAGCACCTGGGGCCCGGGCATGAACACTGAAGCTTTCTTT.

The chain has TRBV9 and TRBJ2-4; TRBD1 matches 7 bases. This CDR3 is 16 amino acids long. V lost 0 bases and J lost 0; bases outside the gene matches: 3. CDR1 is SGDLS, CDR2 YYNGEE, per germline. The CDR3 sequence: CASSVEAGGAKNIQYF. The CDR3 DNA sequence: TGTGCCAGCAGCGTAGAGGCAGGGGGAGCCAAAAACATTCAGTACTTC.

The table lists this clone with a count of one. This chain links TRBV5-1 with TRBJ2-5; D gene unclear. The CDR3 consists of 14 residues. Germline CDR1 is SGHRS and CDR2 is YFSETQ. The V gene lost 0 bases and the J gene lost 1 base, with 7 bases spanning the gap. The CDR3 nucleotides read TGCGCCAGCAGCTTGGCAGGCAGCCAAGAGACCCAGTACTTC. Protein sequence: CASSLAGSQETQYF.

For the CDR3, the DNA is TGTGCCAGCAGCTTGGAGCATTCCGGGGGGTATGGCTACACCTTC. Its protein is CASSLEHSGGYGYTF. The J gene is TRBJ1-2, the V gene TRBV5-4, with TRBD1 as a possible D gene (5 bases). V lost 0 bases and J lost 5, with 14 bases in between. CDR1 SGHNT and CDR2 YYREEE come from the germline V gene (reference sequence). CDR3 size: 15 residues.

Concerning this clone itself: This sample also contains other DNA sequences that code for the same CDR3. V usage is TRBV5-5 and J usage is TRBJ1-2; D unresolved. CDR3 size: 13 residues. Germline CDR1 reads SGHKS; CDR2 reads YYEKEE (reference sequence). Between the trimmed V and J ends, which lost 0 bases and 3 bases, there was a span of 6 bases. CDR3 loop: CASSLGADYGYTF. The CDR3 nucleotides read TGTGCCAGCAGCTTGGGGGCCGACTATGGCTACACCTTC. The full variable domain, with the rest looked up from reference TRBV5-5 and TRBJ1-2, is DAGVTQSPTHLIKTRGQQVTLRCSPISGHKSVSWYQQVLGQGPQFIFQYYEKEERGRGNFPDRFSARQFPNYSSELNVNALLLGDSALYLCASSLGADYGYTFGSGTRLTVV.

This chain uses TRBV2 with TRBJ1-2, with D possibly being TRBD1 (6 bases). Trimming took 0 bases from V and 3 from J, leaving 14 bases between them. Germline loops: CDR1 SNHLY, CDR2 FYNNEI. The CDR3 totals 16 residues. The CDR3 DNA sequence: TGTGCCAGCAGTGAAGCTGGGGGGGGCAGTTACTATGGCTACACCTTC. Its translation is CASSEAGGGSYYGYTF.

The chain has TRBV4-1 and TRBJ2-7; TRBD1 agrees at 7 bases. Germline values: CDR1 MGHRA, CDR2 YSYEKL. There are 13 residues in the CDR3. V lost 4 bases to trimming and J lost 3 bases; unmatched junction nucleotides: 3. CDR3 in amino acids: CASSPRQGYEQYF. The CDR3 bases are TGCGCCAGCAGCCCACGACAGGGCTACGAGCAGTACTTC.

This chain uses TRBV4-3 with TRBJ1-1; D remains unclear. The germline gives CDR1 LGHNA, CDR2 YSLEER. V gave up 0 bases and J gave up 5 bases, with 10 bases separating them. The CDR3 consists of 14 residues. CDR3: CASSQDRGWTEAFF. DNA for the CDR3: TGCGCCAGCAGCCAAGATCGGGGTTGGACTGAAGCTTTCTTT.

The V and J genes are TRBV6-5 and TRBJ2-1; no definite D call. Trimming stripped 0 bases from V and 4 bases from J, with 7 bases between. The CDR3 is made up of 14 amino acids. Germline V gene sequence: CDR1 MNHEY, CDR2 SVGAGI. The CDR3 DNA follows: TGTGCCAGCAGTTACTCGACCGGGTACAATGAGCAGTTCTTC. This codes for CASSYSTGYNEQFF.

This clone was seen a single time. V is TRBV4-2 and J is TRBJ2-4; D remains ambiguous. The CDR3 runs 16 residues. V gave up 1 base and J gave up 5 bases, with 15 bases separating them. Germline loops: CDR1 LGHNA, CDR2 YNFKEQ. CDR3: CASSQGNYAPQNIQYF. The CDR3 DNA reads TGTGCCAGCAGCCAAGGCAACTATGCCCCCCAAAACATTCAGTACTTC.

This clone was counted only a few times. This chain joins TRBV9 and TRBJ1-1; D perhaps matches TRBD1 (5 bases). Germline V gene data show CDR1 as SGDLS and CDR2 as YYNGEE. The CDR3 extends over 12 amino acids. With 3 bases removed from V and 7 bases from J, the gap between germline ends came to 10 bases. CDR3 sequence: CASSAGASEAFF. DNA of the CDR3: TGTGCCAGCAGCGCTGGGGCCAGTGAAGCTTTCTTT.